These 16 T cell receptor beta chains were all obtained from the same sample, sequenced in a study of CD8 T cells in ankylosing spondylitis. TCRdb independently ran MiXCR on the 5' RACE reads; one entry per CDR3 protein. The table records 200,000 to 250,000 distinct CDR3 sequences, 10% to 13% of them present only once. The sample comprised blood, either unsorted or a sorted T cell fraction (not recorded which). Receptors were obtained from a male donor with ankylosing spondylitis or in good health (not recorded which).

This clonotype has only a few counts. This chain connects TRBV11-2 to TRBJ2-2; D possibly uses TRBD1 or TRBD2 (5 bases each). The CDR3 contains 17 residues. Looked up from germline, CDR1 is SGHAT and CDR2 is FQNNGV. Trimming removed 6 bases from V and 4 bases from J, with 21 bases in between. Here the CDR3 reads CASSPTRGSASTGELFF. The CDR3 coding sequence is TGTGCCAGCAGTCCGACGAGGGGTAGCGCGAGCACCGGGGAGCTGTTTTTT.

This clonotype was detected ten times or more. The chain is built from TRBV6-5 and TRBJ2-1, with D tentatively TRBD2 (7 bases). This CDR3 is 16 amino acids long. Looked up from germline, CDR1 is MNHEY and CDR2 is SVGAGI. Between the trimmed V and J ends, which lost 0 bases and 12 bases, there was a span of 21 bases. This CDR3 is CASSYSTGSPGRGQFF. The CDR3 DNA follows: TGTGCCAGCAGTTACTCGACAGGTTCACCGGGGAGGGGGCAGTTCTTC.

This clonotype was recorded at least ten times. The chain carries TRBV12-3 or TRBV12-4 and TRBJ1-5, with a possible D match to TRBD1 (6 bases). The CDR3 is 13 amino acids. Trimming took off 5 bases at V and 4 bases at J, with 9 bases between the two ends. CDR3 DNA: TGTGCCAGCAGTAAGGGGGAGAATCAGCCCCAGCATTTT. This encodes CASSKGENQPQHF.

Note on this clonotype: A much larger clone lies one base from this, so it may be a read error. J is TRBJ1-5 and V is TRBV20-1; 9 bases are a match to TRBD1. The CDR3 loop spans 14 amino acids. Germline lookup yields CDR1 DFQATT and CDR2 SNEGSKA (reference sequence). Here the CDR3 DNA reads TGCAGTGCTGGACAGGGGCAGGGACATCAGCGCCAGCATTTT. Protein product: CSAGQGQGHQRQHF.

Ten or more counts support this clonotype. V usage is TRBV5-1 and J usage is TRBJ1-2; D is undetermined. The length of the CDR3 is 15 residues. Trimming took 0 bases from V and 2 from J, leaving 11 bases between them. CDR1 and CDR2 from the germline V gene are SGHRS and YFSETQ. Here the CDR3 reads CASSLGQALNYGYTF. The CDR3 bases are TGCGCCAGCAGCTTGGGGCAGGCCTTGAACTATGGCTACACCTTC.

This clonotype has a handful of counts. The chain recombines TRBV25-1 with TRBJ2-1; 13 bases agree with TRBD2. J gave up 5 bases and V 3 bases, and 4 bases lay outside the gene matches. The CDR3 consists of 16 residues. Germline values: CDR1 MGHDK, CDR2 SYGVNS. CDR3 nucleotide sequence: TGTGCCAGCAGTGATATAGGACTAGCGGGAGACAATGAGCAGTTCTTC. It encodes CASSDIGLAGDNEQFF.

The V and J genes are TRBV7-9 and TRBJ1-6; D is possibly TRBD1 (5 bases). The CDR3 spans 16 residues. Germline CDR1 is SEHNR and CDR2 is FQNEAQ (reference sequence). V shed 5 bases and J shed 6 bases, with 17 bases lying between them. Written as DNA, the CDR3 is TGTGCCAGCAGCCGAGGGGCAGGTCGAACTAATTCACCCCTCCACTTT. Amino acid sequence: CASSRGAGRTNSPLHF. The complete variable domain, with remaining parts taken from reference TRBV7-9 and TRBJ1-6, reads DTGVSQNPRHKITKRGQNVTFRCDPISEHNRLYWYRQTLGQGPEFLTYFQNEAQLEKSRLLSDRFSAERPKGSFSTLEIQRTEQGDSAMYLCASSRGAGRTNSPLHFGNGTRLTVT.

This clonotype was seen a few times. J is TRBJ2-5 and V is TRBV25-1; D gene unclear. Germline CDR1 is MGHDK and CDR2 is SYGVNS. V shed 1 base and J shed 5 bases, with 17 bases lying between them. There are 16 residues in the CDR3. The CDR3 region has the DNA TGTGCCAGCAGTGAATTCGGTCCTCCCCTTAGGGAGACCCAGTACTTC. Its translation is CASSEFGPPLRETQYF.

CDR3 DNA sequence: TGTGCCAGCAGCCAGCTGAGGAGGGGCCACAATGAAAAACTGTTTTTT. Translated, it gives CASSQLRRGHNEKLFF. The chain has TRBV3-1 and TRBJ1-4, with D perhaps matching TRBD1 (5 bases). In germline, CDR1 is LGHDT, CDR2 YNNKEL (reference sequence). V was shortened by 3 bases and J by 5 bases, with 16 bases between the two germline ends. The CDR3 extends over 16 amino acids. The entire variable domain, with the rest obtained from reference TRBV3-1 and TRBJ1-4, is as follows: DTAVSQTPKYLVTQMGNDKSIKCEQNLGHDTMYWYKQDSKKFLKIMFSYNNKELIINETVPNRFSPKSPDKAHLNLHINSLELGDSAVYFCASSQLRRGHNEKLFFGSGTQLSVL.

Ten or more counts support this clonotype. The chain combines TRBV14 with TRBJ1-1, with D unresolved. V was pared by 0 bases and J by 7 bases, with 9 bases between. CDR1 SGHDN and CDR2 FVKESK come from the germline V gene. The CDR3 extends over 13 amino acids. DNA of the CDR3: TGTGCCAGCAGCCAAGATCTCGGGAGTGAAGCTTTCTTT. It codes for CASSQDLGSEAFF.

This clonotype has a count of ten or more. The chain has TRBV24-1 and TRBJ2-2; 9 nucleotides align to TRBD1. There are 14 residues in the CDR3. Germline values: CDR1 KGHDR, CDR2 SFDVKD. With 7 bases clipped from V and 6 bases from J, the junction kept 5 bases outside the gene matches. The CDR3 is CATRGQGSAGELFF. CDR3 coding DNA: TGTGCCACCAGGGGACAGGGATCAGCCGGGGAGCTGTTTTTT.

This clonotype was found a few times. V usage is TRBV5-1 and J usage is TRBJ2-5; D call uncertain. V shed 4 bases and J shed 0 bases, with 10 bases lying between them. Germline lookup yields CDR1 SGHRS and CDR2 YFSETQ. The CDR3 extends over 14 amino acids. CDR3 DNA: TGCGCCAGCAGCGCCGGAGACTACCAAGAGACCCAGTACTTC. Amino acid sequence: CASSAGDYQETQYF.

The chain has TRBV5-1 and TRBJ2-6; TRBD1 matches 8 bases. Germline V CDR1 and CDR2: SGHRS, YFSETQ. The length of the CDR3 is 14 residues. The ends lost 8 bases at V and 0 bases at J; junction bases unmatched: 1. The CDR3 is CASTGGSGANVLTF. CDR3 bases: TGCGCCAGTACAGGGGGCTCTGGGGCCAACGTCCTGACTTTC. Using reference TRBV5-1 and TRBJ2-6 for the parts outside the CDR3, the full variable domain is KAGVTQTPRYLIKTRGQQVTLSCSPISGHRSVSWYQQTPGQGLQFLFEYFSETQRNKGNFPGRFSGRQFSNSRSEMNVSTLELGDSALYLCASTGGSGANVLTFGAGSRLTVL.

This clonotype was counted ten times or more. The chain combines TRBV6-1 with TRBJ2-1; maybe TRBD2 (6 bases). Trimming stripped 4 bases from V and 1 base from J, with 11 bases between. The germline CDR1 and CDR2 sequences are MNHNS and SASEGT. This CDR3 region has 15 residues. The CDR3 region is CASSVGGASYNEQFF. DNA for the CDR3: TGTGCCAGCAGTGTAGGCGGGGCGTCCTACAATGAGCAGTTCTTC.

This clonotype was observed a few times. The rearrangement links TRBV12-3 or TRBV12-4 to TRBJ1-1; weak D call: TRBD1 (6 bases). V lost 6 bases, J lost 1 base, and 12 bases lay in between. The CDR3 runs 14 residues. The CDR3 coding sequence is TGTGCCAGCAGAAAGACAGGTTCGAACACTGAAGCTTTCTTT. Translated: CASRKTGSNTEAFF.

The chain couples TRBV12-3 or TRBV12-4 to TRBJ2-5; TRBD1 matches at 8 bases. V was clipped by 3 bases and J by 5 bases; unmatched bases: 2. This CDR3 has 13 residues. This CDR3 reads CASSFWTGETQYF. As DNA, the CDR3 is TGTGCCAGCAGTTTCTGGACAGGGGAGACCCAGTACTTC.